These 30 T cell receptor beta chains came from one sample sequenced in a study of blood T cell repertoires in COVID-19. Data came from immunoSEQ multiplex PCR; TCRdb stores just in-frame clones and leaves some out. The sample contains hundreds of thousands of clones, roughly 87% of which appear only once. The sequencing sample was made of PBMCs or T cells enriched from blood (not recorded which). The source is a woman aged 18-30 years who had recovered from COVID-19.

The chain carries TRBV5-1 and TRBJ1-4, with 8 positions matching TRBD1. Germline CDR1 and CDR2: SGHRS and YFSETQ. V dropped 0 bases and J dropped 7; count of bases not matched to a gene: 8. There are 16 residues in the CDR3. The DNA of the CDR3 is TGCGCCAGCAGCTTGGTGGCAGGGGGCGCGGTTGAAAAACTGTTTTTT. Translated, it gives CASSLVAGGAVEKLFF.

The rearrangement uses TRBV5-4 and TRBJ2-1, with TRBD2 identical over 11 bases. V lost 4 bases to trimming and J lost 2 bases; unmatched junction nucleotides: 5. This CDR3 spans 16 amino acids. The germline V gene encodes CDR1 SGHNT and CDR2 YYREEE (reference sequence). DNA for the CDR3: TGTGCCAGCAGCCTCCGACTAGCGGGGACCTACAATGAGCAGTTCTTC. Translated: CASSLRLAGTYNEQFF. Supplemented by reference TRBV5-4 and TRBJ2-1, the full variable domain reads ETGVTQSPTHLIKTRGQQVTLRCSSQSGHNTVSWYQQALGQGPQFIFQYYREEENGRGNFPPRFSGLQFPNYSSELNVNALELDDSALYLCASSLRLAGTYNEQFFGPGTRLTVL.

In regard to this clone: This CDR3 is also generated by other DNA sequences in the sample. The V call is TRBV7-6, the J call TRBJ2-7; 8 positions match TRBD1. Germline CDR1 and CDR2: SGHVS and FNYEAQ. Losses at the gene ends were 3 bases for V and 4 bases for J; bases not matched to a gene: 5. The CDR3 extends over 14 amino acids. The CDR3: CASSLGQGAYEQYF. The DNA of the CDR3 is TGTGCCAGCAGCTTGGGGCAGGGGGCTTACGAGCAGTACTTC. Full variable domain (remainder filled in from reference TRBV7-6 and TRBJ2-7): GAGVSQSPRYKVTKRGQDVALRCDPISGHVSLYWYRQALGQGPEFLTYFNYEAQQDKSGLPNDRFSAERPEGSISTLTIQRTEQRDSAMYRCASSLGQGAYEQYFGPGTRLTVT.

V usage is TRBV5-8 and J usage is TRBJ1-5; no firm D call. Deletions cut 4 bases from V and 5 bases from J, with 10 bases between. CDR3 length equals 13 residues. From germline, CDR1 is SGHTS and CDR2 YDEGEE. The CDR3 nucleotides read TGTGCCAGCAGCCGGCTCGAGGATCAGCCCCAGCATTTT. This gives the protein CASSRLEDQPQHF.

The chain employs TRBV10-2 and TRBJ1-2; unclear D gene. The V gene lost 10 bases and the J gene lost 5 bases, with 14 bases spanning the gap. The CDR3 is 12 residues long. Germline CDR1 reads WSHSY; CDR2 reads SAAADI. The DNA for the CDR3 is TGCGCCACCCTAGACGGTTCTTATGGCTACACCTTC. Translated, it gives CATLDGSYGYTF.

This sequence joins TRBV7-9 and TRBJ1-2; a possible D gene is TRBD1 (6 bases). The CDR3 extends over 14 amino acids. Germline CDR1 and CDR2: SEHNR and FQNEAQ (reference sequence). Trimming took 2 bases from V and 2 from J, leaving 9 bases between them. In DNA, the CDR3 is TGTGCCAGCAGCTTACGGACAGAAAACTATGGCTACACCTTC. Its protein is CASSLRTENYGYTF.

The chain combines TRBV10-3 with TRBJ2-5, with D perhaps TRBD2 (5 bases). CDR3 length: 14 residues. CDR1 ENHRY and CDR2 SYGVKD come from the germline V gene. V was cut by 6 bases and J by 2 bases, with 13 bases left in between. This CDR3 reads CAIRNGGGQETQYF. In DNA, the CDR3 is TGTGCCATCAGGAACGGAGGAGGACAAGAGACCCAGTACTTC.

This chain connects TRBV7-9 to TRBJ2-5; 8 nucleotides match TRBD2. The CDR3 has 16 amino acids. CDR1 is SEHNR and CDR2 is FQNEAQ in the germline V gene (reference sequence). The junction had 10 bases not matched to a gene; V was cut back by 5 bases and J by 2 bases. CDR3 in DNA: TGTGCCAGCAGCACACGCCGGGGGGGACTACAAGAGACCCAGTACTTC. Residues: CASSTRRGGLQETQYF.

On this clone: In the same sample, other DNA sequences code for this CDR3. J is TRBJ2-1 and V is TRBV9, with D perhaps TRBD1 (5 bases). This CDR3 has 15 residues. Trimming left V 0 bases short and J 2 bases short, with 9 bases between. CDR1 is SGDLS, CDR2 YYNGEE, per germline. This chain's CDR3 is CASSVGGPTYNEQFF. The DNA of the CDR3 is TGTGCCAGCAGCGTAGGGGGCCCTACCTACAATGAGCAGTTCTTC.

The CDR3, as DNA: TGTGCCAGCAGCTTACTACTCGGGACTAGCGGGAAGCGGAGCGGCACAGATACGCAGTATTTT. It specifies CASSLLLGTSGKRSGTDTQYF. This chain connects TRBV13 to TRBJ2-3, with 13 nucleotides matching TRBD2. The germline CDR1 and CDR2 sequences are PRHDT and FYEKMQ (reference sequence). V was clipped by 2 bases and J by 1 base; unmatched bases: 15. This CDR3 has 21 residues.

The rearrangement uses TRBV19 and TRBJ2-1; TRBD2 agrees at 10 bases. This CDR3 comprises 15 residues. Germline V CDR1 and CDR2: LNHDA, SQIVND (reference sequence). V shed 5 bases and J 10 bases; nucleotides not matched to a gene: 11. DNA of the CDR3: TGTGCCAGTAGTCTTAGCGGGAGGACTTCGTTAGAGCAGTTCTTC. Its translation is CASSLSGRTSLEQFF.

V and J are TRBV19 and TRBJ1-1, with 8 bases fitting TRBD1. Germline V gene lookup returns CDR1 LNHDA and CDR2 SQIVND (reference sequence). CDR3 length equals 12 residues. Unmatched junction bases numbered 5, after V lost 6 bases and J lost 8 bases. CDR3 coding DNA: TGTGCCAGTAGGCCTAACAGGGGGGAAGCTTTCTTT. Residues: CASRPNRGEAFF.

The J gene is TRBJ2-2, the V gene TRBV3-1 (or the pseudogene TRBV3-2); D is ambiguous. CDR1 LGHDT and CDR2 YNNKEL come from the germline V gene (reference sequence). This CDR3 has 16 residues. V lost 0 bases and J lost 0, with 8 bases in between. The CDR3 DNA is TGTGCCAGCAGCCAAGAAGGCGGAGCGAACACCGGGGAGCTGTTTTTT. Translation: CASSQEGGANTGELFF.

The chain carries TRBV12-3 or TRBV12-4 and TRBJ1-1, with 10 bases matching TRBD1. With 5 bases clipped from V and 11 bases from J, the junction kept 5 bases outside the gene matches. The CDR3 runs 12 residues. CDR3 in amino acids: CASSQTGGWAFF. The CDR3 coding sequence is TGTGCCAGCAGTCAGACAGGGGGCTGGGCTTTCTTT.

The rearrangement links TRBV18 to TRBJ1-1; D gene unclear. The germline V gene encodes CDR1 KGHSH and CDR2 LQKENI. The CDR3 has 14 amino acids. V was shortened by 4 bases and J by 4 bases, with 13 bases between the two germline ends. The CDR3 DNA reads as TGTGCCAGCTCACGGGAGGGCACGGTCACTGAAGCTTTCTTT. This gives the protein CASSREGTVTEAFF.

The rearrangement links TRBV5-8 to TRBJ2-3, with 9 bases lining up with TRBD2. Germline V CDR1 and CDR2: SGHTS, YDEGEE. The CDR3 contains 17 residues. With V trimmed by 0 bases and J by 3 bases, 8 bases remained unmatched. In DNA form, the CDR3 reads TGTGCCAGCAGCTTGGGGACGGCGGGAGGGAGAACAGATACGCAGTATTTT. Amino acids: CASSLGTAGGRTDTQYF.

The chain carries TRBV7-4 and TRBJ2-7, with D possibly being TRBD2 (6 bases). Trimming left V 0 bases short and J 3 bases short, with 15 bases between. CDR3 size: 16 residues. In germline, CDR1 is SGHVT, CDR2 SQSDAQ. The CDR3 nucleotides read TGTGCCAGCAGCTTAGCGCGCGGAGGGGTTATCTACGAGCAGTACTTC. It codes for CASSLARGGVIYEQYF.

This clone was seen only once. The V gene is TRBV19, the J gene TRBJ1-1; D perhaps matches TRBD1 (5 bases). Germline V lookup: CDR1 LNHDA, CDR2 SQIVND (reference sequence). This CDR3 has 14 residues. Between the trimmed V and J ends, which lost 4 bases and 0 bases, there was a span of 9 bases. The CDR3 DNA sequence: TGTGCCAGTAGTACATACAGGATGAACACTGAAGCTTTCTTT. Amino acid sequence: CASSTYRMNTEAFF.

This chain joins TRBV19 and TRBJ1-3; D not certain. From germline, CDR1 is LNHDA and CDR2 SQIVND (reference sequence). The V gene lost 4 bases and the J gene lost 0 bases, with 13 bases spanning the gap. The CDR3 loop spans 16 amino acids. In DNA form, the CDR3 reads TGTGCCAGTAGTAATGGGCAGCCCTACTCTGGAAACACCATATATTTT. This translates into CASSNGQPYSGNTIYF.

This chain links TRBV28 with TRBJ1-2; a weak D match, TRBD1 (6 bases). The CDR3 extends over 14 amino acids. CDR1 and CDR2 (germline): MDHEN, SYDVKM. The V end lost 3 bases, the J end lost 3 bases, and 11 bases lay between the germline ends. The CDR3 protein is CASSLAGVDYGYTF. In DNA form, the CDR3 reads TGTGCCAGCAGTTTGGCAGGGGTAGACTATGGCTACACCTTC.

This sequence joins TRBV5-3 and TRBJ2-2; D is perhaps TRBD1 (6 bases). TRBV5-3 is an ORF for which the function is uncertain. Trimming removed 3 bases from V and 5 bases from J, with 11 bases in between. The CDR3 is 14 residues long. The CDR3 is CARSSGTLTGELFF. CDR3 bases: TGTGCCAGAAGCTCCGGGACACTAACCGGGGAGCTGTTTTTT.

The V and J genes are TRBV4-3 and TRBJ2-1, with 10 bases lining up with TRBD2. The CDR3 runs 16 residues. Unmatched junction bases numbered 5, after V lost 3 bases and J lost 3 bases. The germline V gene has CDR1 LGHNA and CDR2 YSLEER. The CDR3 sequence is CASSHLAGDHYNEQFF. The CDR3 coding sequence is TGCGCCAGCAGCCACCTAGCGGGGGATCACTACAATGAGCAGTTCTTC.

The chain carries TRBV12-3 or TRBV12-4 and TRBJ1-2, with D possibly TRBD1 on 5 matching bases. The V and J ends lost 3 bases and 5 bases respectively, with 10 bases between them. The CDR3 is 13 amino acids. The CDR3, as DNA: TGTGCCAGCAGTTTTGGCAGGGAATATGGCTACACCTTC. Amino acid sequence: CASSFGREYGYTF.

The chain links TRBV7-8 to TRBJ2-2; TRBD1 matches 8 bases. With V trimmed by 4 bases and J by 3 bases, 7 bases remained unmatched. Per germline, CDR1 SGHVS and CDR2 FQNEAQ. The CDR3 covers 16 residues. In DNA, the CDR3 is TGTGCCAGCAGCTCCGCCGGACAGGGATACACCGGGGAGCTGTTTTTT. It encodes CASSSAGQGYTGELFF.

V gene TRBV30 combines with J gene TRBJ1-6; no clear D gene. CDR1 GTSNPN and CDR2 SVGIG come from the germline V gene (reference sequence). CDR3 length: 15 residues. Deletions cut 3 bases from V and 6 bases from J, with 15 bases between. The CDR3 bases are TGTGCCTGGAGGCCTTCAAGCGGCCCTAATTCACCCCTCCACTTT. Translated, it gives CAWRPSSGPNSPLHF.

The rearrangement links TRBV7-2 to TRBJ1-5; 8 bases fit TRBD1. CDR3 length: 18 residues. After removal of 2 bases from V and 0 bases from J, the junction contained 9 bases not matched to a gene. The germline V gene encodes CDR1 SGHTA and CDR2 FQGNSA. In nucleotides, the CDR3 is TGTGCCAGCAGCTTAATTTCAGGGGGCGGTTATAGCAATCAGCCCCAGCATTTT. Translated, it gives CASSLISGGGYSNQPQHF.

The CDR3 loop is CAISESIGGSGANVLTF. The CDR3 coding sequence is TGTGCCATCAGTGAGTCGATCGGGGGATCAGGGGCCAACGTCCTGACTTTC. The chain combines TRBV10-3 with TRBJ2-6; D possibly corresponds to TRBD2 (6 bases). The CDR3 totals 17 residues. Germline V CDR1 and CDR2: ENHRY, SYGVKD. The V and J ends lost 0 bases and 4 bases respectively, with 13 bases between them.

CDR3 sequence: CASSLAGGEEYF. CDR3 bases: TGTGCCAGCAGCTTAGCAGGGGGCGAAGAGTACTTC. V is TRBV7-9 and J is TRBJ2-4, with 7 nucleotides matching TRBD1. The CDR3 extends over 12 amino acids. Per germline, CDR1 SEHNR and CDR2 FQNEAQ (reference sequence). Germline trimming cut 0 bases from V and 14 bases from J; bases unmatched to any gene: 4.

The V gene is TRBV5-4, the J gene TRBJ1-2; TRBD1 matches 8 bases. CDR1 SGHNT and CDR2 YYREEE come from the germline V gene (reference sequence). After removal of 3 bases from V and 8 bases from J, the junction contained 12 bases not matched to a gene. CDR3 length: 15 amino acids. DNA for the CDR3: TGTGCCAGCAGCTCCCAGGGGGCTCTGGGTGAGGGCTACACCTTC. Amino acid sequence: CASSSQGALGEGYTF.

This CDR3 is CASSLPGGGAKNIQYF. The CDR3 DNA sequence: TGTGCCAGCAGCTTGCCCGGCGGGGGGGCCAAAAACATTCAGTACTTC. The gene calls are TRBV7-3 and TRBJ2-4; TRBD2 aligns across 8 bases. From germline, CDR1 is SGHTA and CDR2 FQGTGA. The V and J ends lost 3 bases and 1 base, in that order; junction bases with no gene match: 5. The CDR3 extends over 16 amino acids.